The T cell receptor beta chain under discussion was sequenced for a study of blood T cell repertoires in COVID-19. In the original analysis: For nucleated cells, counts were estimated from reference gene primer amplification. This table comes from immunoSEQ multiplex PCR, and its TCRdb copy is limited to in-frame clones, with some not included. V, J and clone size reflect that table, while D and trimming were determined from the DNA. This sample yields roughly 120,000 clones, of which around nine tenths are seen a single time; approximately 2% belongs to the top ten. Germline trimming cut 5 bases from V and 4 bases from J; bases unmatched to any gene: 4. Per the germline V gene, CDR1 is KGHDR and CDR2 is SFDVKD. The CDR3 loop spans 13 amino acids. Enrolment of Seattle patients took place during active infection, and they were followed longitudinally.

Source material: peripheral blood. This receptor was taken from a man between 45 and 60 years old with COVID-19, enrolled during active disease. V usage is TRBV24-1 and J usage is TRBJ2-7; 7 positions agree with TRBD1. The CDR3 DNA sequence: TGTGCCACCAGTGCCGGGACAGAGTACGAGCAGTACTTC. Its protein product is CATSAGTEYEQYF.